These T cell receptor beta chains were read from a single sample in a study of blood T cell repertoires in COVID-19. TCRdb keeps only in-frame clones here, not all; method: immunoSEQ multiplex PCR. The data show 280,000 or so clones, 80% to 90% seen once. The source material was PBMCs or T cells enriched from blood (not recorded which). The receptor source for this set is a man in his thirties or forties who had recovered from COVID-19. CDR3s include the opening cysteine and the closing phenylalanine or tryptophan. A D gene is named only where the DNA matches it firmly. Rows may omit the clone size; those that give it use once, few, many or a size class.

j_call,clone_size,v_call,d_call,cdr3_nt,cdr3_aa
TRBJ1-5,-,TRBV5-5,-,TGTGCCAGCAGCTTGTCCTTTGGGGGAGGTGTTCAGCCCCAGCATTTT,CASSLSFGGGVQPQHF
TRBJ1-2,-,TRBV29-1,TRBD1,TGCAGCGTTGGCCGACCGAGGGGGCCGAAGGGCTACACCTTC,CSVGRPRGPKGYTF
TRBJ1-3,once,TRBV4-2,TRBD1,TGTGCCAGCAGGAGACAGGGGGCCGGCACTGGAAACACCATATATTTT,CASRRQGAGTGNTIYF
TRBJ1-1,-,TRBV18,-,TGTGCCAGCTCAGTGGCAGGCCTGAACACTGAAGCTTTCTTT,CASSVAGLNTEAFF
TRBJ1-3,-,TRBV10-3,-,TGTGCCATCAGTGAGGGAGATGTGGAAGGGGCTGGAAACACCATATATTTT,CAISEGDVEGAGNTIYF
TRBJ2-2,-,TRBV4-2,-,TGTGCCAGCAGCCAAAAAGGGGGGACTAACCCCGGGGAGCTGTTTTTT,CASSQKGGTNPGELFF
TRBJ2-7,once,TRBV10-3,-,TGTGCCATCAGCGATCCTCGACAGAATTCCGCCTACGAGCAGTACTTC,CAISDPRQNSAYEQYF
TRBJ1-1,-,TRBV2,-,TGTGCCAGCAGTGAAGGGGCCACTGAAGCTTTCTTT,CASSEGATEAFF
TRBJ2-1,-,TRBV11-3,-,TGTGCCAGCAGCTTAACTAGTTCCTACAATGAGCAGTTCTTC,CASSLTSSYNEQFF
TRBJ2-6,-,TRBV4-1,-,TGCGCCAGCAGCCAAGATAAGGGCAGGGCTATCGTCCTGACTTTC,CASSQDKGRAIVLTF
TRBJ1-1,-,TRBV19,-,TGTGCCAGTAGCGGAGGGATACGTGAAGCTTTCTTT,CASSGGIREAFF
TRBJ1-1,-,TRBV15,-,TGTGCCACCAGGAGGCGGGAAGGGAACACTGAAGCTTTCTTT,CATRRREGNTEAFF
TRBJ1-2,-,TRBV5-1,-,TGCGCCAGCAGCCCCGGGGGGGGCCGCAGCTATGGCTACACCTTC,CASSPGGGRSYGYTF
TRBJ1-2,-,TRBV5-6,-,TGTGCCAGCAGCTTGTTGGGGGGAGGAAGAGACTATGGCTACACCTTC,CASSLLGGGRDYGYTF
TRBJ2-1,-,TRBV11-1,TRBD1,TGTGCCAGCAGCCGGGGACAGCTCTACAATGAGCAGTTCTTC,CASSRGQLYNEQFF
TRBJ1-2,once,TRBV3-1/TRBV3-2,-,TGTGCCAGCAGCCAGAACAGGCGCCCACACTATGGCTACACCTTC,CASSQNRRPHYGYTF
TRBJ1-4,-,TRBV7-9,-,TGTGCCAGCAGCTTTGGACGAGGACACCCAACAACTAATGAAAAACTGTTTTTT,CASSFGRGHPTTNEKLFF
TRBJ1-2,-,TRBV7-3,-,TGTGCCAGCAGCTTGGACAGAAATAACTATGGCTACACCTTC,CASSLDRNNYGYTF